This is a list of T cell receptor beta chains from one sample in a study of blood T cell repertoires in COVID-19. TCRdb's table, derived via immunoSEQ multiplex PCR, lists solely in-frame clones and lacks some. The repertoire holds some 180,000 clones, with about 88% as singletons. The sequencing sample was made of peripheral blood. All receptors derive from a man in his fifties with COVID-19, enrolled during active disease. The CDR3 runs from the conserved cysteine through the conserved F or W. The D gene is left open where the match is weak. Clone size, where shown, is once, few, many, or a class for clones that have expanded.

cdr3_aa cdr3_nt clone_size v_call d_call j_call
CASSPPSGEETQYF TGTGCCAGCTCACCACCCAGCGGGGAAGAGACCCAGTACTTC - TRBV18 TRBD2 TRBJ2-5
CASKSLGQEKETQYF TGCGCCAGCAAGAGTCTGGGACAGGAAAAAGAGACCCAGTACTTC - TRBV5-1 TRBD1 TRBJ2-5
CASSAQTSGGMETQYF TGTGCCAGCAGCGCCCAGACTAGCGGGGGGATGGAGACCCAGTACTTC once TRBV7-8 TRBD2 TRBJ2-5
CASSYDRGGYTF TGCGCCAGCAGTTACGACAGGGGCGGCTACACCTTC - TRBV10-2 TRBD1 TRBJ1-2
CASSQGKGSGAYNEQFF TGCGCCAGCAGCCAAGGAAAAGGTAGCGGGGCCTACAATGAGCAGTTCTTC - TRBV4-3 TRBD2 TRBJ2-1
CAWSIPGTSGSWSYNEQFF TGTGCCTGGAGTATACCGGGGACTAGCGGGAGTTGGTCCTACAATGAGCAGTTCTTC - TRBV30 TRBD2 TRBJ2-1
CASSLAQGFLETQYF TGTGCCAGCAGCTTAGCCCAGGGTTTTTTAGAGACCCAGTACTTC - TRBV7-9 - TRBJ2-5
CASSGQGWGTDTQYF TGTGCCAGCAGTGGACAGGGATGGGGCACAGATACGCAGTATTTT - TRBV2 TRBD1 TRBJ2-3
CASSYSLQGGWEKLFF TGTGCCAGCAGTTACTCCCTCCAGGGAGGCTGGGAAAAACTGTTTTTT - TRBV6-5 - TRBJ1-4
CASSLLGQVPYEQYF TGTGCCAGCAGTTTATTGGGACAGGTCCCCTACGAGCAGTACTTC - TRBV27 TRBD1 TRBJ2-7
CASSLGGTSQTVYEQYF TGCGCCAGCAGCTTGGGCGGGACTAGCCAAACTGTCTACGAGCAGTACTTC - TRBV5-1 TRBD2 TRBJ2-7
CASGRGNSPLHF TGTGCCAGCGGTCGGGGGAATTCACCCCTCCACTTT - TRBV28 - TRBJ1-6
CASSPHSPVENIQYF TGTGCCAGCAGTCCGCACTCTCCGGTCGAAAACATTCAGTACTTC - TRBV28 - TRBJ2-4
CASSANGQGDTQYF TGTGCCAGCAGCGCAAACGGCCAGGGGGATACGCAGTATTTT - TRBV7-2 - TRBJ2-3
CSAYPGQTQYF TGCAGTGCTTATCCTGGGCAGACCCAGTACTTC - TRBV20-1 - TRBJ2-5
CASSIAGGPVREQYF TGTGCCAGTAGTATTGCGGGAGGGCCGGTCCGCGAGCAGTACTTC - TRBV19 TRBD2 TRBJ2-7
CASSMWQGASGANVLTF TGTGCCAGTAGTATGTGGCAGGGGGCCTCTGGGGCCAACGTCCTGACTTTC - TRBV19 TRBD1 TRBJ2-6
CASSQGTGPLPSSYNEQFF TGCGCCAGCAGCCAAGGGACAGGACCTCTCCCAAGCTCCTACAATGAGCAGTTCTTC - TRBV4-1 TRBD1 TRBJ2-1
CASSLNRVPYF TGTGCCAGCAGCTTGAACAGGGTACCTTACTTC - TRBV11-2 - TRBJ1-2
CSVGLAGGLRFF TGCAGCGTTGGGCTAGCGGGGGGGCTACGGTTCTTC - TRBV29-1 TRBD2 TRBJ2-1
CASSSGREGNEQFF TGTGCCAGCAGTTCAGGACGGGAGGGCAATGAGCAGTTCTTC - TRBV27 TRBD2 TRBJ2-1
CASSDSAGTLNNEQFF TGTGCCAGCAGTGACTCGGCAGGGACACTGAACAATGAGCAGTTCTTC - TRBV6-4 - TRBJ2-1
CASSLVEGHEQYF TGTGCCAGCAGCTTAGTGGAGGGTCACGAGCAGTACTTC once TRBV7-2 - TRBJ2-7
CASFTGLGLSGRADEQFF TGTGCCAGCTTCACGGGATTGGGGCTTAGCGGGAGGGCCGATGAGCAGTTCTTC - TRBV7-2 TRBD2 TRBJ2-1
CASSLGVLAGLFSEQFF TGTGCCAGCAGCTTAGGCGTCCTAGCGGGGCTTTTTAGTGAGCAGTTCTTC - TRBV7-8 TRBD2 TRBJ2-1
CASSLGQGEKLFF TGTGCCAGCAGCCTCGGACAGGGCGAAAAACTGTTTTTT - TRBV3-1/TRBV3-2 TRBD1 TRBJ1-4
CASSRGTGGRFYEQYF TGCGCCAGCAGCCGAGGGACAGGGGGCAGATTCTACGAGCAGTACTTC - TRBV4-3 TRBD1 TRBJ2-7
CASRPAGQGYEQYF TGTGCCAGCAGGCCGGCCGGACAGGGCTACGAGCAGTACTTC - TRBV6-5 TRBD1 TRBJ2-7
CASSEQGGPNNSPLHF TGTGCCAGCAGTGAACAGGGTGGGCCGAATAATTCACCCCTCCACTTT - TRBV2 - TRBJ1-6
CASSLALTDPGEQFF TGTGCCAGCAGCTTAGCCCTCACTGATCCTGGTGAGCAGTTCTTC - TRBV7-9 - TRBJ2-1
CASSVVGDTGELFF TGTGCCAGCAGCGTAGTGGGAGACACCGGGGAGCTGTTTTTT - TRBV9 - TRBJ2-2
CSVVGQSLAHEQYF TGCAGCGTTGTCGGGCAGTCACTAGCCCACGAGCAGTACTTC - TRBV29-1 - TRBJ2-7
CAIRAGLALSTDTQYF TGTGCCATCAGGGCTGGACTAGCGCTAAGCACAGATACGCAGTATTTT - TRBV10-3 TRBD2 TRBJ2-3
CASSVSPSFYEQFF TGTGCCAGCAGCGTATCCCCTAGCTTCTATGAGCAGTTCTTC - TRBV9 - TRBJ2-1
CASSFVRPNTEAFF TGTGCCAGCAGTTTCGTCAGGCCGAACACTGAAGCTTTCTTT - TRBV28 - TRBJ1-1
CASSFRSGQSNSPLHF TGTGCCAGCAGTTTCCGTTCGGGACAGTCTAATTCACCCCTCCACTTT - TRBV28 TRBD1 TRBJ1-6
CASSVTQGGGYGYTF TGTGCCAGCTCCGTCACCCAAGGGGGGGGCTATGGCTACACCTTC - TRBV18 - TRBJ1-2
CASSARQGGNQPQHF TGTGCCAGCAGTGCCCGACAGGGTGGTAATCAGCCCCAGCATTTT - TRBV6-2/TRBV6-3 TRBD1 TRBJ1-5
CASSRETGDSYNEQFF TGTGCCAGTAGTAGGGAGACAGGCGACTCCTACAATGAGCAGTTCTTC - TRBV19 - TRBJ2-1
CASRSGGGETQYF TGTGCCAGCAGGAGCGGGGGTGGAGAGACCCAGTACTTC - TRBV6-5 TRBD2 TRBJ2-5
CATSDLKQSSSSYNSPLHF TGTGCCACCAGTGATTTGAAACAGAGCTCAAGCTCCTATAATTCACCCCTCCACTTT few TRBV24-1 - TRBJ1-6
CASSLGANSNQPQHF TGTGCCTCCTCTCTGGGGGCGAATAGCAATCAGCCCCAGCATTTT - TRBV30 - TRBJ1-5
CASSVSGGTNTGELFF TGTGCCAGCAGCGTGTCTGGCGGGACGAACACCGGGGAGCTGTTTTTT - TRBV9 - TRBJ2-2
CASSLKNKPVYF TGTGCCAGCAGCCTTAAAAACAAACCCGTGTACTTC - TRBV14 - TRBJ2-4
CASSEGLAGDEQFF TGTGCCAGCAGTGAGGGTCTAGCGGGAGATGAGCAGTTCTTC - TRBV2 TRBD2 TRBJ2-1
CASSMTGTPGELFF TGTGCCAGCAGTATGACAGGGACTCCCGGGGAGCTGTTTTTT once TRBV28 - TRBJ2-2
CASSAGLVAETQYF TGTGCCAGCAGCGCAGGGCTCGTGGCAGAGACCCAGTACTTC - TRBV3-1/TRBV3-2 - TRBJ2-5
CASNALNTGELFF TGTGCCAGCAACGCGCTGAACACCGGGGAGCTGTTTTTT - TRBV7-9 - TRBJ2-2
CASSRTSGGLNEQFF TGTGCCAGCAGTCGGACTAGCGGGGGACTCAATGAGCAGTTCTTC - TRBV6-5 TRBD2 TRBJ2-1
CASSLGGLAGGRSYEQYF TGTGCCAGCAGCTTGGGGGGACTAGCGGGAGGACGCTCCTACGAGCAGTACTTC once TRBV5-5 TRBD2 TRBJ2-7
CASSFGGSGNTIYF TGTGCCAGCAGTTTCGGGGGCTCTGGAAACACCATATATTTT - TRBV6-6 - TRBJ1-3
CASRGTSGVDEQFF TGTGCCAGCAGAGGGACTAGCGGGGTCGATGAGCAGTTCTTC - TRBV2 TRBD2 TRBJ2-1
CATQGAGEQYF TGTGCCACACAGGGGGCAGGCGAGCAGTACTTC once TRBV3-1/TRBV3-2 TRBD1 TRBJ2-7